The source of this T cell receptor (beta chain) is a study of CDR3 diversity in severe acne. Germline loops: CDR1 MNHNS, CDR2 SASEGT. There are 16 residues in the CDR3. A remark on this clonotype: This may be a read error: a much more frequent sequence differs by one nucleotide.

TCRdb analysed the PCR reads with MiXCR anew, one entry per CDR3 protein. The repertoire holds fewer than 90,000 distinct CDR3 sequences, with 49% as singletons. V and J are TRBV6-1 and TRBJ1-6; perhaps TRBD1 as D (5 bases). Sequencing was carried out using blood. The clonotype originates from a male donor with severe acne vulgaris. CDR3 bases: TGTGCCAGCAGTTACTCACGGGACCTCTATAATTTACCCCTCCACTTT. Translated, it gives CASSYSRDLYNLPLHF.